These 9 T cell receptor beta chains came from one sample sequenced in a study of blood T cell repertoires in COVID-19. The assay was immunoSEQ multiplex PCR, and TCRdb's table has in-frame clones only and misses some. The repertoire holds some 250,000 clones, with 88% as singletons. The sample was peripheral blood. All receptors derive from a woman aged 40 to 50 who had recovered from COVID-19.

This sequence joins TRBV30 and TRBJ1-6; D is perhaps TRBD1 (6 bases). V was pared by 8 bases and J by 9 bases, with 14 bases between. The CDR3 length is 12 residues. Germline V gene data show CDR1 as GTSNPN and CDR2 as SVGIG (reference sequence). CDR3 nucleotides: TGTGCCACCGACAGGCGTAGTTCACCCCTCCACTTT. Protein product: CATDRRSSPLHF.

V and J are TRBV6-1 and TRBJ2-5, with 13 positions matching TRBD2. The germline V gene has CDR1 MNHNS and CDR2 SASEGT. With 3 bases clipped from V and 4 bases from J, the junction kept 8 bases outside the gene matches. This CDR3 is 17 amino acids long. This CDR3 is CASSEGLAGRVGETQYF. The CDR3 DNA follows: TGTGCCAGCAGTGAGGGACTAGCGGGAAGGGTTGGAGAGACCCAGTACTTC.

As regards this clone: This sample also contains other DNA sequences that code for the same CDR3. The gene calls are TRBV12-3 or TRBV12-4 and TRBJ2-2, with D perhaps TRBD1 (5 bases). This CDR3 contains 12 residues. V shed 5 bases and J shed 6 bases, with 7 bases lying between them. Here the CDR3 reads CASSPGPGELFF. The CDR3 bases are TGTGCCAGCAGTCCAGGGCCCGGGGAGCTGTTTTTT.

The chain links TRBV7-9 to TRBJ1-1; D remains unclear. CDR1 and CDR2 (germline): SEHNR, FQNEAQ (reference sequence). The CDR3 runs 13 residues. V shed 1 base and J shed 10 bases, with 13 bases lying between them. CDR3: CASSLGARPRAFF. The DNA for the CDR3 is TGTGCCAGCAGCTTAGGGGCCAGGCCTCGAGCTTTCTTT. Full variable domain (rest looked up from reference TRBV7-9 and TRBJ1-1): DTGVSQNPRHKITKRGQNVTFRCDPISEHNRLYWYRQTLGQGPEFLTYFQNEAQLEKSRLLSDRFSAERPKGSFSTLEIQRTEQGDSAMYLCASSLGARPRAFFGQGTRLTVV.

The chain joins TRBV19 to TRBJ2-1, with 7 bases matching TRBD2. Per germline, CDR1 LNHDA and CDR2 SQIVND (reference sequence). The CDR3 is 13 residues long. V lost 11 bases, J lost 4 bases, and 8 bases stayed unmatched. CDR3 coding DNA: TGTGCCGCGAGCGGGACGGGGTACAATGAGCAGTTCTTC. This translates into CAASGTGYNEQFF.

Written as DNA, the CDR3 is TGTGCCAGCAGTTTGGTGGGAGGGCCGGCCTACAATGAGCAGTTCTTC. Encoded protein: CASSLVGGPAYNEQFF. This chain uses TRBV28 with TRBJ2-1, with 7 bases matching TRBD2. Per the germline V gene, CDR1 is MDHEN and CDR2 is SYDVKM. V was clipped by 3 bases and J by 2 bases; unmatched bases: 7. The CDR3 consists of 16 residues.

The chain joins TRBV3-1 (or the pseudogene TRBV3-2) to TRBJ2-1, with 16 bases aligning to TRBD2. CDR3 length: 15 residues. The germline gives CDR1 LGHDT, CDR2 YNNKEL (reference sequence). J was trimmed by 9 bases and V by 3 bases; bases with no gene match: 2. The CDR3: CASSQGLAGGGEQFF. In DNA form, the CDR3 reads TGTGCCAGCAGCCAGGGACTAGCGGGAGGGGGTGAGCAGTTCTTC.

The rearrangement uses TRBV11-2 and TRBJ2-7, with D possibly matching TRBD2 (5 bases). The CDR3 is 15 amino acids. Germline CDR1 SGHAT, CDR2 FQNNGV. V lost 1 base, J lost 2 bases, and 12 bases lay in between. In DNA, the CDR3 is TGTGCCAGCAGCTTAGCCCCTGGGAGCGCCTACGAGCAGTACTTC. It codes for CASSLAPGSAYEQYF.

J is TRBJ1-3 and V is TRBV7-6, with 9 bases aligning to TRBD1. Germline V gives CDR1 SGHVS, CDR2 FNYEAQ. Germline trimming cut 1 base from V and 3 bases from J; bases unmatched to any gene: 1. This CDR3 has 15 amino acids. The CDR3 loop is CASSLGDRVGNTIYF. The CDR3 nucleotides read TGTGCCAGCAGCTTAGGGGACAGGGTTGGAAACACCATATATTTT.